This TCR beta chain comes out of a study of CD8+CD57+ T cells in acquired aplastic anemia. Genomic DNA constituted the template upon which TCR beta VDJ and CDR3 profiling was performed. TCRdb re-called the reads with MiXCR, one entry per CDR3 protein. The data show about 260,000 distinct CDR3 sequences, with 82% seen just once and 42% held by the top ten. Germline CDR1 SEHNR, CDR2 FQNEAQ (reference sequence). V shed 5 bases and J shed 9 bases, with 26 bases lying between them. CDR3 length equals 17 residues. Flow cytometry had shown expanded CD8+CD57+ cells in the patients chosen for sequencing. This chain joins TRBV7-9 and TRBJ1-5; a possible D gene is TRBD1 (5 bases). Sequenced material: sorted CD4+, CD8+, or CD8+CD57+ T cells (not recorded which) from PBMCs. This TCR was sampled from a human donor with aplastic anemia. The CDR3 region has the DNA TGTGCCAGCAGCCCAAGTCCCGGGGAACGGGGCATTGGGCCCCAGCATTTT. It encodes CASSPSPGERGIGPQHF. The entire variable domain, with the rest obtained from reference TRBV7-9 and TRBJ1-5, is as follows: DTGVSQNPRHKITKRGQNVTFRCDPISEHNRLYWYRQTLGQGPEFLTYFQNEAQLEKSRLLSDRFSAERPKGSFSTLEIQRTEQGDSAMYLCASSPSPGERGIGPQHFGDGTRLSIL.